The 2 T cell receptor beta chains reported below all come from one sample, sequenced in a study of beta chain features in type 1 diabetes. Study outcomes and limitations: TCRB CDR3s from Type 1 diabetes patients were moderately but significantly shorter in all four CD4+ subsets.

These receptors have no identified antigens. As every portion of the isolated RNA was reverse transcribed, the sequencing read expressed TCRB transcripts. The table came from immunoSEQ multiplex PCR; TCRdb's copy has only in-frame clones and leaves some out. The sample consists of 310,000 or so clones, 15% of them appearing once. The sequenced material came from naive CD4+ T cells from blood. Receptor source: a man in his late teens or twenties with type 1 diabetes.

The gene calls are TRBV11-2 and TRBJ1-2; 10 bases map to TRBD1. This CDR3 comprises 15 residues. Per germline, CDR1 SGHAT and CDR2 FQNNGV. J was trimmed by 3 bases and V by 5 bases; bases with no gene match: 6. CDR3 loop: CASSLLGTGDYGYTF. CDR3 bases: TGTGCCAGCAGCCTCCTTGGGACAGGGGACTATGGCTACACCTTC.

The V and J genes are TRBV28 and TRBJ2-7, with D perhaps TRBD2 (6 bases). The V gene lost 6 bases and the J gene lost 4 bases, with 13 bases spanning the gap. Germline V gives CDR1 MDHEN, CDR2 SYDVKM. The CDR3 totals 13 residues. The chain's CDR3 is CASRVAGRYEQYF. CDR3 sequence (DNA): TGTGCCAGCAGGGTGGCAGGGAGGTACGAGCAGTACTTC.